This T cell receptor beta chain was identified during a study of blood T cell repertoires in COVID-19. Individuals drawn from about two dozen US areas were roughly 18 to 89 years old. V shed 4 bases and J shed 4 bases, with 17 bases lying between them. Germline CDR1 is SGHTA and CDR2 is FQGNSA. The CDR3 has 16 amino acids. Profiling relied on immunoSEQ multiplex PCR, and the TCRdb table lists in-frame clones only, not all of them. The data contain approximately 250,000 clones, under 90% of them seen just once; the ten biggest clones take up approximately 4%. The sequenced material came from PBMCs or T cells enriched from blood (not recorded which). This chain links TRBV7-2 with TRBJ2-1; TRBD2 is a possible D gene (6 bases). The receptor was isolated from a young man with acute COVID-19. CDR3 amino acids: CASSSLRDGGYNEQFF. The CDR3 coding sequence is TGTGCCAGCAGCTCACTCCGGGACGGAGGGTACAATGAGCAGTTCTTC.